Reported below is one TCR beta chain. Its antigen remains unknown. Trimming pared 6 bases from V and 2 bases from J, leaving 19 bases between. This CDR3 is 15 amino acids long. Looked up from germline, CDR1 is GTSNPN and CDR2 is SVGIG (reference sequence). These data originate in a study of beta chain features in type 1 diabetes. Whole-study findings and limits: Highly expressing activated T cells could be over-counted with a cDNA template. A moderate, significant TCRB CDR3 shortening appeared in type 1 diabetes across four CD4+ subsets.

Investigators reverse transcribed all isolated RNA, so they sequenced expressed TCRB transcripts. Using immunoSEQ multiplex PCR, the repertoire was profiled, and TCRdb retains in-frame clones only, with some absent. The data hold around 600,000 clones, with around 11% observed a single time. The chain carries TRBV30 and TRBJ1-2; D remains unclear. This TCR was sampled from a man aged 30 to 45 with type 1 diabetes. The sample taken for sequencing was naive CD4+ T cells from blood. The CDR3 DNA reads TGTGCCTGTAGAGGAAGGTTAGGAATCAACTATGGCTACACCTTC. Translating it yields CACRGRLGINYGYTF.